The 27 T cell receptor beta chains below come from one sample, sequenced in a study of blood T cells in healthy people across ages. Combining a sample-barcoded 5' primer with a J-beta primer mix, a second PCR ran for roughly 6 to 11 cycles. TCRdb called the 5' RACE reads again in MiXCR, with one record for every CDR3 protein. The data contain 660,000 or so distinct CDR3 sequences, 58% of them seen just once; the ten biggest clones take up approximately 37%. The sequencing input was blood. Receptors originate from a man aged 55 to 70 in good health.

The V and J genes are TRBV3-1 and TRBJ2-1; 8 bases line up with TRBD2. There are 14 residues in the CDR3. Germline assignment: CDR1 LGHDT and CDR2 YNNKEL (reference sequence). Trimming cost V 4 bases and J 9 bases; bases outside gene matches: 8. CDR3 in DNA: TGTGCCAGCAGCCTCCCTAGCGGGCGGGGTGAGCAGTTCTTC. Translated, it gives CASSLPSGRGEQFF.

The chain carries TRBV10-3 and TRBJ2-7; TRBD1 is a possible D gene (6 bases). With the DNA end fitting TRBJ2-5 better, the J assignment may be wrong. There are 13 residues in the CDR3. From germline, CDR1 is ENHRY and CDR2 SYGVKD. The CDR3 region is CAISQQGSGTQYF. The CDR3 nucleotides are TGTGCCATCAGTCAACAGGGATCGGGGACCCAGTACTTC.

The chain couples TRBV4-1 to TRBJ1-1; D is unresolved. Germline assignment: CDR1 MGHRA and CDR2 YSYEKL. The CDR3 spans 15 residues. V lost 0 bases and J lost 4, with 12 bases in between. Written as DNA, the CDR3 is TGCGCCAGCAGCCAAGAAGAAGGGCGAGGCACTGAAGCTTTCTTT. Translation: CASSQEEGRGTEAFF.

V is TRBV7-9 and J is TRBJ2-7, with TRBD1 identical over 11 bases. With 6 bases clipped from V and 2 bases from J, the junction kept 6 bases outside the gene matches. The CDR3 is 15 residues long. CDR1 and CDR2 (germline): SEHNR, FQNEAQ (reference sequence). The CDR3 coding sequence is TGTGCCAGCAGTCGGGGACAGGGGGTAACCTACGAGCAGTACTTC. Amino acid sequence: CASSRGQGVTYEQYF.

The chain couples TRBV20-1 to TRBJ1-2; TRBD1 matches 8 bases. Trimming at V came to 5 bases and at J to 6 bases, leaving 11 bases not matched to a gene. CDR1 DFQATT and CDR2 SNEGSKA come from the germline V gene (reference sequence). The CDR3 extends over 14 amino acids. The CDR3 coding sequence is TGCAGTGCTCCTCCTGGACAGGGCAATCATGGCTACACCTTC. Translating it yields CSAPPGQGNHGYTF.

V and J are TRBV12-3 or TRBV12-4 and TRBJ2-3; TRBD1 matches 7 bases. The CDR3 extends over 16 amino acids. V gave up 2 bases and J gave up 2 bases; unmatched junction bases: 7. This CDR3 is CASSLTGQSITDTQYF. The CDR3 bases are TGTGCCAGCAGTTTAACGGGACAGAGTATCACAGATACGCAGTATTTT.

As DNA, the CDR3 is TGCAGTGCTAGGGGGGATAAGTACAATGAGCAGTTCTTC. It encodes CSARGDKYNEQFF. The chain joins TRBV20-1 to TRBJ2-1, with D tentatively TRBD1 or TRBD2 (5 bases each). CDR1 is DFQATT and CDR2 is SNEGSKA in the germline V gene (reference sequence). The CDR3 consists of 13 residues. V was cut by 3 bases and J by 4 bases, with 10 bases left in between.

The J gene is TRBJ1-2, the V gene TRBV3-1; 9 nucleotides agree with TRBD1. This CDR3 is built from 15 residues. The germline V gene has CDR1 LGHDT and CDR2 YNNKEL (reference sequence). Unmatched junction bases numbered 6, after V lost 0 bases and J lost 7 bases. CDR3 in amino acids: CASSQDDRGTVGYTF. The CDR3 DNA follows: TGTGCCAGCAGCCAAGATGACAGGGGGACAGTTGGCTACACCTTC.

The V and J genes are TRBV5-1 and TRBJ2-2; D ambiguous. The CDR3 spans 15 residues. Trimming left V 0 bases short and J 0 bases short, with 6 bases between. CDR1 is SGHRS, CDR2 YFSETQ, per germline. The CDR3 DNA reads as TGCGCCAGCAGCTTGGGGACCTCGAACACCGGGGAGCTGTTTTTT. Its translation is CASSLGTSNTGELFF.

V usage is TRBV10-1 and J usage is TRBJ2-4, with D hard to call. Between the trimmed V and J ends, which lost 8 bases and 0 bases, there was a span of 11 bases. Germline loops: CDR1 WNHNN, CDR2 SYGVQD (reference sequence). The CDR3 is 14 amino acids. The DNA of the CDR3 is TGCGCCAGCCTTATACCAACAGCCAAAAACATTCAGTACTTC. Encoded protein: CASLIPTAKNIQYF.

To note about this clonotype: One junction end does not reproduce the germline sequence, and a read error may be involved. CDR3 protein: CASSLGSGPSSGASVLTF. CDR3 DNA sequence: TGCGCCAGCAGCTTGGGATCAGGTCCGAGCTCTGGGGCCAGCGTCCTGACTTTC. This chain connects TRBV5-1 to TRBJ2-6, with a tentative D call TRBD1 (5 bases). The CDR3 runs to 18 residues. The germline V gene encodes CDR1 SGHRS and CDR2 YFSETQ.

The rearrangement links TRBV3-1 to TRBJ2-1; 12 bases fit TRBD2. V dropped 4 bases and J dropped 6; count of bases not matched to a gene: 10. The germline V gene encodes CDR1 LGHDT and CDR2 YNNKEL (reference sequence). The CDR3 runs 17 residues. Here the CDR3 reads CASSRDQTSGGSNEQFF. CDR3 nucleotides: TGTGCCAGCAGCCGTGACCAGACTAGCGGGGGTTCCAATGAGCAGTTCTTC.

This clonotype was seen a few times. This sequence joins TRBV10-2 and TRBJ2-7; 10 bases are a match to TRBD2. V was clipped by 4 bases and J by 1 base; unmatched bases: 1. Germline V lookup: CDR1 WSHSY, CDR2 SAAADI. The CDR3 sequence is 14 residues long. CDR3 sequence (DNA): TGCGCCAGCAGTGTACTAGCGGGGTCCTACGAGCAGTACTTC. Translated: CASSVLAGSYEQYF.

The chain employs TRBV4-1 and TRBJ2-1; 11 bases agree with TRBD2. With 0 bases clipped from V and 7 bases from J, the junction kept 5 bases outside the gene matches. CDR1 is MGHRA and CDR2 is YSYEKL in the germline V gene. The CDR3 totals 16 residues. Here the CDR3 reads CASSQEPLAGGNEQFF. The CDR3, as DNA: TGCGCCAGCAGCCAAGAACCCCTAGCGGGGGGTAATGAGCAGTTCTTC.

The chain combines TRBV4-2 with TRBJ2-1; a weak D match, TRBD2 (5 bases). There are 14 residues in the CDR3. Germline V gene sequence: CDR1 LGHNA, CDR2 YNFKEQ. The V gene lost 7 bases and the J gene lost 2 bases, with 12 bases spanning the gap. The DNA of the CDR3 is TGTGCCAGCATAGGGCAACTAGCCTACAATGAGCAGTTCTTC. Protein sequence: CASIGQLAYNEQFF.

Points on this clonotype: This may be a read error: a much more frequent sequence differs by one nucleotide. The CDR3 loop reads CASSVELTGAFF. Here the CDR3 DNA reads TGTGCCAGCAGTGTCGAGCTAACTGGAGCTTTCTTT. The chain has TRBV2 and TRBJ1-1, with unresolved D. The CDR3 loop spans 12 amino acids. CDR1 and CDR2 from the germline V gene are SNHLY and FYNNEI.

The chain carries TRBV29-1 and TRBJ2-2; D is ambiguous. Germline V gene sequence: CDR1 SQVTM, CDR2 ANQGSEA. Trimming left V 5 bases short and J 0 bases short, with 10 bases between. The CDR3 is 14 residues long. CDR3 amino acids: CSVRVTTNTGELFF. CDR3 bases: TGCAGCGTTAGGGTGACCACGAACACCGGGGAGCTGTTTTTT.

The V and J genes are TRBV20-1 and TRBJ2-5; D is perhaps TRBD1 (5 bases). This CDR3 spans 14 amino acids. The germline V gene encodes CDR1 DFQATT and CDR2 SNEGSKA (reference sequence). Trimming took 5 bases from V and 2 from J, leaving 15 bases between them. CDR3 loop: CSAPADSRQETQYF. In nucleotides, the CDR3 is TGCAGTGCTCCGGCCGACAGTAGACAAGAGACCCAGTACTTC.

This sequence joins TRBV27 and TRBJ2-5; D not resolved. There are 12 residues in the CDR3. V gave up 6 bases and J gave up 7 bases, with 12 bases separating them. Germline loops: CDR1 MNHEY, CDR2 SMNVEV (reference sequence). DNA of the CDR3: TGTGCCAGCAGCCCCCGCCTTGGGACCCAGTACTTC. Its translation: CASSPRLGTQYF.

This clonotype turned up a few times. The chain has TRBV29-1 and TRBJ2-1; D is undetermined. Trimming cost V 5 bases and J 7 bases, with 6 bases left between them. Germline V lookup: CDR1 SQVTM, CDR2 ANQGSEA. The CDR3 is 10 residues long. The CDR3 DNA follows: TGCAGCGTTCGGGTAAATGAGCAGTTCTTC. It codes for CSVRVNEQFF.

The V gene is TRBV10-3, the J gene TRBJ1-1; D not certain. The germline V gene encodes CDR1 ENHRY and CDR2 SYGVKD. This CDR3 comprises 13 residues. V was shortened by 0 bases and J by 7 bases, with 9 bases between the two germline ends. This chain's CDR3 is CAISESAQYEAFF. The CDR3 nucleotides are TGTGCCATCAGTGAGTCGGCGCAATATGAAGCTTTCTTT.

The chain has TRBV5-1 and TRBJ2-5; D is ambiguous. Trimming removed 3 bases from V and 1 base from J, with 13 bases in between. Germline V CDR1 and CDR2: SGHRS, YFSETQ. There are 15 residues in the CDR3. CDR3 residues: CASSYQLGSQETQYF. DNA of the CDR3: TGCGCCAGCAGCTACCAGCTTGGCTCCCAAGAGACCCAGTACTTC.

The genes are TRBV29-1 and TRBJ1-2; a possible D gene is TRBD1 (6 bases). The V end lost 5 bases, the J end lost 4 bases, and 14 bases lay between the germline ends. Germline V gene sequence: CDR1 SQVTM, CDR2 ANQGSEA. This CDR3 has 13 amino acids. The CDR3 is CSVHQGKGYGYTF. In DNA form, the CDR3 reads TGCAGCGTTCACCAGGGGAAGGGCTATGGCTACACCTTC.

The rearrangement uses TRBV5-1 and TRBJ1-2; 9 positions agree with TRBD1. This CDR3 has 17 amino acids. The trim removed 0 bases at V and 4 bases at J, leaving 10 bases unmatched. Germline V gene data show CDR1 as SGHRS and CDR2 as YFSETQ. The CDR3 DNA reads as TGCGCCAGCAGCTTGGGAACAGGGGGCCCTCTGGGCTATGGCTACACCTTC. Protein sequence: CASSLGTGGPLGYGYTF. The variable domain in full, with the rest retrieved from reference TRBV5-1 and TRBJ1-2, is KAGVTQTPRYLIKTRGQQVTLSCSPISGHRSVSWYQQTPGQGLQFLFEYFSETQRNKGNFPGRFSGRQFSNSRSEMNVSTLELGDSALYLCASSLGTGGPLGYGYTFGSGTRLTVV.

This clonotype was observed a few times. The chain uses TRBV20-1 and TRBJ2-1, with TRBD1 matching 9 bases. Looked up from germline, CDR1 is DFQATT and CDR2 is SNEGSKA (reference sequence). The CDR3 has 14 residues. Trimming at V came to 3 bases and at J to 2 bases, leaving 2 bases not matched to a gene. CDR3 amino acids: CSASGTGTYNEQFF. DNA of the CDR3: TGCAGTGCTAGCGGGACAGGGACCTACAATGAGCAGTTCTTC.

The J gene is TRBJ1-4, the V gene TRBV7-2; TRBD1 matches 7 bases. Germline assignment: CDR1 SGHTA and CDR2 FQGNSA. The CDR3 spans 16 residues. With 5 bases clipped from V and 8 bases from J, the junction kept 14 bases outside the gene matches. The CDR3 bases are TGTGCCAGCAGCCGACACTGGGACAGAGAACAGGAAAAACTGTTTTTT. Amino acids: CASSRHWDREQEKLFF.

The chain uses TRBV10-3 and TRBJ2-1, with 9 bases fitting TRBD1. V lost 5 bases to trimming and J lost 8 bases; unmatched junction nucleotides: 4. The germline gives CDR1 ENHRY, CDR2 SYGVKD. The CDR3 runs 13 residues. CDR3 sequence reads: CAISPGQGHEQFF. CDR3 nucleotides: TGTGCCATCAGTCCGGGACAGGGCCATGAGCAGTTCTTC.